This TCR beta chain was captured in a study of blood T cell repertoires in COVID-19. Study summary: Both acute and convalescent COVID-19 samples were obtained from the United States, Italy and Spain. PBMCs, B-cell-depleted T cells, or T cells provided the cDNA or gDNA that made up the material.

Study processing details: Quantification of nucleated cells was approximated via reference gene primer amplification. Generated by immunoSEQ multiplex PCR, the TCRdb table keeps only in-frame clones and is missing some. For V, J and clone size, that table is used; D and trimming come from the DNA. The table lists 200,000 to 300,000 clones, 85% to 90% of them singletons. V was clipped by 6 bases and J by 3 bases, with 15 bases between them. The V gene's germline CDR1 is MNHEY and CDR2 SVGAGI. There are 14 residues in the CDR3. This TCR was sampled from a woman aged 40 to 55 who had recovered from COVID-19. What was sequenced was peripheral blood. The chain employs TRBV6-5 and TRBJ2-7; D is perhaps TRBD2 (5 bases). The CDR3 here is CASRPIAPSYEQYF. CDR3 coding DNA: TGTGCCAGCAGACCGATAGCGCCCAGCTACGAGCAGTACTTC.